Listed below are T cell receptor beta chains from one sample, sequenced in a study of blood T cell repertoires in COVID-19. This table comes from immunoSEQ multiplex PCR, and its TCRdb copy is limited to in-frame clones, with some not included. The sample consists of 130,000 to 150,000 clones, roughly 90% of them appearing once. The specimen was peripheral blood. The receptor set was obtained from a man aged 50 to 60 with active or convalescent COVID-19. CDR3s include the opening cysteine and the closing phenylalanine or tryptophan. The order of the fields is clone size, J gene, V gene, D gene, CDR3 DNA, CDR3 protein. D genes are given only for firm matches. Not every row has a clone size; where given, it reads once, few, many or a size class.

abundance: NA
j_gene: TRBJ1-2
v_gene: TRBV4-3
d_gene: NA
CDR3nt: TGCGCCAGCAGCCAAGGAGACAGTAACTATGGCTACACCTTC
CDR3aa: CASSQGDSNYGYTF

abundance: NA
j_gene: TRBJ2-7
v_gene: TRBV6-5
d_gene: NA
CDR3nt: TGTGCCAGCAGTTACTCGACGCTGACTCCTACGAGCATCTACTTC
CDR3aa: CASSYSTLTPTSIYF

abundance: NA
j_gene: TRBJ2-6
v_gene: TRBV9
d_gene: NA
CDR3nt: TGTGCCAGCAGCGTACAAACAGGCTCTGGGGCCAACGTCCTGACTTTC
CDR3aa: CASSVQTGSGANVLTF

abundance: NA
j_gene: TRBJ1-5
v_gene: TRBV19
d_gene: TRBD1
CDR3nt: TGTGCCAGTAGCTCCGGGACAGGGATCAATCAGCCCCAGCATTTT
CDR3aa: CASSSGTGINQPQHF

abundance: NA
j_gene: TRBJ1-5
v_gene: TRBV28
d_gene: TRBD1
CDR3nt: TGTGCCAGCAGTTTCCCCCGGGACAGGTATAGCAATCAGCCCCAGCATTTT
CDR3aa: CASSFPRDRYSNQPQHF

abundance: NA
j_gene: TRBJ2-5
v_gene: TRBV10-1
d_gene: NA
CDR3nt: TGCGCCAGCAGTGAGTCGACGGGGGGCGAGACCCAGTACTTC
CDR3aa: CASSESTGGETQYF

abundance: NA
j_gene: TRBJ2-3
v_gene: TRBV6-6
d_gene: NA
CDR3nt: TGTGCCAGCAGTTACTCGTCTAGCACAGATACGCAGTATTTT
CDR3aa: CASSYSSSTDTQYF

abundance: NA
j_gene: TRBJ2-1
v_gene: TRBV29-1
d_gene: NA
CDR3nt: TGCAGCGTTGTGAGCTCCTACAATGAGCAGTTCTTC
CDR3aa: CSVVSSYNEQFF

abundance: NA
j_gene: TRBJ2-4
v_gene: TRBV6-2/TRBV6-3
d_gene: NA
CDR3nt: TGTGCCAGCAGCCCGATTGCTAGGGGACTAGCCAAAAACATTCAGTACTTC
CDR3aa: CASSPIARGLAKNIQYF

abundance: NA
j_gene: TRBJ2-7
v_gene: TRBV6-5
d_gene: NA
CDR3nt: TGTGCCAGCAGTAATACTAGGATAGGAGAGCAGTACTTC
CDR3aa: CASSNTRIGEQYF

abundance: NA
j_gene: TRBJ1-2
v_gene: TRBV9
d_gene: TRBD1
CDR3nt: TGTGCCAGCAGCCCGGGACAGGGGCTATCGGCCTATGGCTACACCTTC
CDR3aa: CASSPGQGLSAYGYTF

abundance: NA
j_gene: TRBJ1-1
v_gene: TRBV19
d_gene: TRBD1
CDR3nt: TGTGCCAGTACTCCGACAGGGAAGGTCACTGAAGCTTTCTTT
CDR3aa: CASTPTGKVTEAFF

abundance: NA
j_gene: TRBJ2-7
v_gene: TRBV19
d_gene: TRBD2
CDR3nt: TGTGCCAGTAGTGGGAGACTAGCGGGAGGGCCCTCCTACGAGCAGTACTTC
CDR3aa: CASSGRLAGGPSYEQYF

abundance: once
j_gene: TRBJ1-4
v_gene: TRBV6-1
d_gene: NA
CDR3nt: TGTGCCAGCAGTGAAGGGTACAGGGTAAATGAAAAACTGTTTTTT
CDR3aa: CASSEGYRVNEKLFF

abundance: NA
j_gene: TRBJ1-5
v_gene: TRBV21-1
d_gene: NA
CDR3nt: TGTGCCAGCAGCTACCGGGACAGGAATAGCAATCAGCCCCAGCATTTT
CDR3aa: CASSYRDRNSNQPQHF

abundance: NA
j_gene: TRBJ1-3
v_gene: TRBV30
d_gene: NA
CDR3nt: TGTGCCTTCAGACACCGCTCTGGAAACACCATATATTTT
CDR3aa: CAFRHRSGNTIYF

abundance: many
j_gene: TRBJ1-2
v_gene: TRBV4-2
d_gene: TRBD1
CDR3nt: TGTGCCAGCAGCCAAGAAGGGACAGGGGGCCGATTAGGCTATGGCTACACCTTC
CDR3aa: CASSQEGTGGRLGYGYTF

abundance: NA
j_gene: TRBJ1-1
v_gene: TRBV4-1
d_gene: NA
CDR3nt: TGCGCCAGCAGCCGATCTACGAACACTGAAGCTTTCTTT
CDR3aa: CASSRSTNTEAFF

abundance: NA
j_gene: TRBJ1-4
v_gene: TRBV7-9
d_gene: TRBD1
CDR3nt: TGTGCCAGCAGCTACGGACAGGAAAAGGAAAAACTGTTTTTT
CDR3aa: CASSYGQEKEKLFF

abundance: NA
j_gene: TRBJ2-1
v_gene: TRBV5-1
d_gene: TRBD2
CDR3nt: TGCGCCAGCAGCTGGCGGGAGGGCCGGGATGAGCAGTTCTTC
CDR3aa: CASSWREGRDEQFF

abundance: once
j_gene: TRBJ1-1
v_gene: TRBV21-1
d_gene: NA
CDR3nt: TGTGCCAGCAGCAAAGTGCCCCAGAGAACCGAGGGACAGCCGAACACTGAAGCTTTCTTT
CDR3aa: CASSKVPQRTEGQPNTEAFF

abundance: NA
j_gene: TRBJ1-5
v_gene: TRBV10-3
d_gene: NA
CDR3nt: TGTGCCATCAGTGAGGGGAGGGGAGGGAAGAATCAGCCCCAGCATTTT
CDR3aa: CAISEGRGGKNQPQHF

abundance: few
j_gene: TRBJ2-7
v_gene: TRBV28
d_gene: TRBD1
CDR3nt: TGTGCCAGCCGGCCCCCCGGACAGGGCTACGAGCAGTACTTC
CDR3aa: CASRPPGQGYEQYF

abundance: NA
j_gene: TRBJ2-7
v_gene: TRBV5-1
d_gene: NA
CDR3nt: TGCGCCAGCAGATCAGGGGGCTCGAGTAGCGGGAGTCTATGGGAGCAGTACTTC
CDR3aa: CASRSGGSSSGSLWEQYF

abundance: NA
j_gene: TRBJ2-2
v_gene: TRBV7-6
d_gene: NA
CDR3nt: TGTGCCAGCAGCTTAGTAGGCGGATCCACCGGGGAGCTGTTTTTT
CDR3aa: CASSLVGGSTGELFF

abundance: once
j_gene: TRBJ2-3
v_gene: TRBV2
d_gene: NA
CDR3nt: TGTGCCAGCAGATTACGGAGTTCTAGCACAGATACGCAGTATTTT
CDR3aa: CASRLRSSSTDTQYF

abundance: NA
j_gene: TRBJ2-7
v_gene: TRBV5-1
d_gene: NA
CDR3nt: TGCGCCAGCAGCTTGGGGGTGGTCGCGGGGTCCTCCTACGAGCAGTACTTC
CDR3aa: CASSLGVVAGSSYEQYF

abundance: NA
j_gene: TRBJ1-1
v_gene: TRBV28
d_gene: TRBD1
CDR3nt: TGTGCCAGCAGTTTCCCTCCTACCGGGACAGGGAACACTGAAGCTTTCTTT
CDR3aa: CASSFPPTGTGNTEAFF

abundance: NA
j_gene: TRBJ2-3
v_gene: TRBV21-1
d_gene: NA
CDR3nt: TGTGCCAGCAGCAAAGCCTCGGGGACACGGACAATTGATACGCAGTATTTT
CDR3aa: CASSKASGTRTIDTQYF

abundance: once
j_gene: TRBJ2-3
v_gene: TRBV14
d_gene: NA
CDR3nt: TGTGCCAGCAGCCAAGCCCAGGGAGATACGCAGTATTTT
CDR3aa: CASSQAQGDTQYF

abundance: NA
j_gene: TRBJ2-5
v_gene: TRBV5-1
d_gene: NA
CDR3nt: TGCGCCAGCAGCTTTGAAGGGGCTCGGGAGACCCAGTACTTC
CDR3aa: CASSFEGARETQYF

abundance: once
j_gene: TRBJ2-2
v_gene: TRBV7-8
d_gene: TRBD2
CDR3nt: TGTGCCAGCAGCTTAGATCGAGTAGCGGGAGATGTCGGGGAGCTGTTTTTT
CDR3aa: CASSLDRVAGDVGELFF

abundance: NA
j_gene: TRBJ1-2
v_gene: TRBV6-5
d_gene: NA
CDR3nt: TGTGCCAGCTCCCCTACCGTGAGAGGAAGCTATGGCTACACCTTC
CDR3aa: CASSPTVRGSYGYTF

abundance: NA
j_gene: TRBJ2-3
v_gene: TRBV28
d_gene: NA
CDR3nt: TGTGCCAGCATTAGAGGGGGGGCTACAGATACGCAGTATTTT
CDR3aa: CASIRGGATDTQYF

abundance: NA
j_gene: TRBJ1-5
v_gene: TRBV21-1
d_gene: NA
CDR3nt: TGTGCCAGCAGCAAAGGACTTCCGGGACTCTTTCCGGGCCAGCCCCAGCATTTT
CDR3aa: CASSKGLPGLFPGQPQHF

abundance: NA
j_gene: TRBJ2-7
v_gene: TRBV3-1/TRBV3-2
d_gene: TRBD2
CDR3nt: TGTGCCAGCAGCCCCTCCTCGATAGCGGGAGAGTTCTACGAGCAGTACTTC
CDR3aa: CASSPSSIAGEFYEQYF

abundance: NA
j_gene: TRBJ1-6
v_gene: TRBV30
d_gene: NA
CDR3nt: TGTGCCTGGAGTGTAAGGACGGGGAATTCACCCCTCCACTTT
CDR3aa: CAWSVRTGNSPLHF

abundance: NA
j_gene: TRBJ2-3
v_gene: TRBV4-1
d_gene: NA
CDR3nt: TGCGCCAGCAGCCAAGCCCCCCAGGGATCCGGCACAGATACGCAGTATTTT
CDR3aa: CASSQAPQGSGTDTQYF

abundance: once
j_gene: TRBJ2-3
v_gene: TRBV11-1
d_gene: NA
CDR3nt: TGTGCCAGCAGCTTAGGATTCCGACTAGATCAAGATACGCAGTATTTT
CDR3aa: CASSLGFRLDQDTQYF

abundance: NA
j_gene: TRBJ1-1
v_gene: TRBV5-1
d_gene: TRBD1
CDR3nt: TGCGCCAGCAGCTGGAGACAGGGTGGCACTGAAGCTTTCTTT
CDR3aa: CASSWRQGGTEAFF

abundance: NA
j_gene: TRBJ2-3
v_gene: TRBV29-1
d_gene: TRBD1
CDR3nt: TGCAGCGTTAGGACAGGGGGCACTAGCGGTTGGGATACGCAGTATTTT
CDR3aa: CSVRTGGTSGWDTQYF

abundance: NA
j_gene: TRBJ2-2
v_gene: TRBV2
d_gene: NA
CDR3nt: TGTGCCAGCAGGGATACGGGGTACACCGGGGAGCTGTTTTTT
CDR3aa: CASRDTGYTGELFF

abundance: NA
j_gene: TRBJ2-7
v_gene: TRBV25-1
d_gene: NA
CDR3nt: TGTGCCAGCAGTGACTGGGACAACCCCTACGAGCAGTACTTC
CDR3aa: CASSDWDNPYEQYF

abundance: NA
j_gene: TRBJ2-7
v_gene: TRBV28
d_gene: NA
CDR3nt: TGTGCCAGCCGACAGAGACCTTACGAGCAGTACTTC
CDR3aa: CASRQRPYEQYF

abundance: NA
j_gene: TRBJ1-2
v_gene: TRBV15
d_gene: NA
CDR3nt: TGTGCCACCAGCAGAGCCGTAAATAACTATGGCTACACCTTC
CDR3aa: CATSRAVNNYGYTF

abundance: NA
j_gene: TRBJ2-6
v_gene: TRBV28
d_gene: NA
CDR3nt: TGTGCCAGCAGTTTAAGGCGGTCCTCTGGGGCCAACGTCCTGACTTTC
CDR3aa: CASSLRRSSGANVLTF

abundance: NA
j_gene: TRBJ2-1
v_gene: TRBV4-2
d_gene: TRBD2
CDR3nt: TGTGCCAGCAGCCAACTGGGAGGACTAGCGGGGAGCTCCTACAATGAGCAGTTCTTC
CDR3aa: CASSQLGGLAGSSYNEQFF

abundance: NA
j_gene: TRBJ2-1
v_gene: TRBV9
d_gene: TRBD1
CDR3nt: TGTGCCAGCAGCGTAACAGGGGGCGACTACAATGAGCAGTTCTTC
CDR3aa: CASSVTGGDYNEQFF

abundance: NA
j_gene: TRBJ2-7
v_gene: TRBV7-8
d_gene: NA
CDR3nt: TGTGCCAGCAGCTTATACGTTGACACCTTATACGAGCAGTACTTC
CDR3aa: CASSLYVDTLYEQYF

abundance: NA
j_gene: TRBJ2-7
v_gene: TRBV7-2
d_gene: TRBD2
CDR3nt: TGTGCCAGCAGCGATAGCGGGTTTGTCCCAACTTACGAGCAGTACTTC
CDR3aa: CASSDSGFVPTYEQYF

abundance: NA
j_gene: TRBJ2-1
v_gene: TRBV5-1
d_gene: TRBD2
CDR3nt: TGCGCCCGCAGACGGGCGGGGGGCGGGCGCAATGAGCAGTTCTTC
CDR3aa: CARRRAGGGRNEQFF

abundance: NA
j_gene: TRBJ1-6
v_gene: TRBV4-3
d_gene: NA
CDR3nt: TGCGCCAGCAGCCAAGATTGGCAGGGTTGGGATTCACCCCTCCACTTT
CDR3aa: CASSQDWQGWDSPLHF

abundance: NA
j_gene: TRBJ2-1
v_gene: TRBV5-4
d_gene: NA
CDR3nt: TGTGCCAGCACCCGTAACAATGAGCAGTTCTTC
CDR3aa: CASTRNNEQFF